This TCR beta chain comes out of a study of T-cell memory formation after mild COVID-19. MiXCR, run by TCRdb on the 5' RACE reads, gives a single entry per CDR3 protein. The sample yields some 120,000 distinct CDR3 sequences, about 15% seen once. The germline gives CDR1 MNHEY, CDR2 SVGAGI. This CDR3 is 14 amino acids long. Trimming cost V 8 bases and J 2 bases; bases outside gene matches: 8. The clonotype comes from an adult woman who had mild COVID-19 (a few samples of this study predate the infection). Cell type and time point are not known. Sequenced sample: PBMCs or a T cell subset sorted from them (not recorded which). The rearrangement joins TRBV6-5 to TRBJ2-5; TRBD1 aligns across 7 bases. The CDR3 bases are TGTGCCAGCCGACGGTCAGGGGGTCAAGAGACCCAGTACTTC. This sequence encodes CASRRSGGQETQYF.